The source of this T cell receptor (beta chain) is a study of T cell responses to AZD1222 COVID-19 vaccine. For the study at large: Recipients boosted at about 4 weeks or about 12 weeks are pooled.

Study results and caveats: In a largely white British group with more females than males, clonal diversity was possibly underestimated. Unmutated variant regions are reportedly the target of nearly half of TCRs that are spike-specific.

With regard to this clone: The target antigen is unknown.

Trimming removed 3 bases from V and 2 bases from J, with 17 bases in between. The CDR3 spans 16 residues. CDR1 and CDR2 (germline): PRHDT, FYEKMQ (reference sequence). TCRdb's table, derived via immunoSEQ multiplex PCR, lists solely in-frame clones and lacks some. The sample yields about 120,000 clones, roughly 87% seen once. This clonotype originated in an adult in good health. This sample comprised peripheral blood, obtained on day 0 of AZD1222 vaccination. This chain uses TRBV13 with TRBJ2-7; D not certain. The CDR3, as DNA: TGTGCCAGCAGCTTTGGGTTTTCTAAATTAACCTACGAGCAGTACTTC. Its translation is CASSFGFSKLTYEQYF.